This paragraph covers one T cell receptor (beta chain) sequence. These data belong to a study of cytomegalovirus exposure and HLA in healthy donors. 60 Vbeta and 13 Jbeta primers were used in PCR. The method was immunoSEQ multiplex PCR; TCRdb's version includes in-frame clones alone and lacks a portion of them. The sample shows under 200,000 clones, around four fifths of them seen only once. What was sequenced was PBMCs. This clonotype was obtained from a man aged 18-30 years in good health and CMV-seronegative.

The CDR3 reads CASSSPGQGYGYTF. The CDR3 nucleotides are TGTGCCAGCAGCTCTCCGGGACAAGGCTATGGCTACACCTTC. This chain links TRBV7-8 with TRBJ1-2, with D perhaps matching TRBD1 (6 bases). V was trimmed by 4 bases and J by 4 bases, leaving 13 bases between them. Germline V lookup: CDR1 SGHVS, CDR2 FQNEAQ. This CDR3 comprises 14 residues.